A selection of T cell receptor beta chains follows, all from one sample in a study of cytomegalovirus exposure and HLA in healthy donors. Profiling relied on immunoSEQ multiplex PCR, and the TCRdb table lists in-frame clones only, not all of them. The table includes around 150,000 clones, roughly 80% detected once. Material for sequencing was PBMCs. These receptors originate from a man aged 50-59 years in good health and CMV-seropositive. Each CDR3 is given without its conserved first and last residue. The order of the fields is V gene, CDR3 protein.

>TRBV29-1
SVGTGTGTHEQY
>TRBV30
AWSVSGLLFYEQY
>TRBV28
ASSLSGQGLISYNSPLH
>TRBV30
AWSPGDQKPQH
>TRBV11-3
ASSPSWASSEQY
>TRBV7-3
ASSLGSGGTDTQY
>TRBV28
ASSTGAYEQY
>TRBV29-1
SVDRGREQY
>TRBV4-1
ASSQDKAGGMKTQY
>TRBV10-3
AISESVVAPGGVETQY
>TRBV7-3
ASSLGGGSNQPQH
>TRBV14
ATARGLSTDTQY
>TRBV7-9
ASSQGQGEAYEQY
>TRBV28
ASSLDRDSFSTNEKLF
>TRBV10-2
ASSVQVGPQPQH
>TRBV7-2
ASSLDGAEAF
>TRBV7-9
ASAGRGLEQY
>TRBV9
ASSLSAADTEAF
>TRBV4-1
ASSQGDRGAYNEQF
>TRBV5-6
ASSQLTTGKTEAF
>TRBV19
ASSIAEGTEAF
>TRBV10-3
AISRLPQGGATEAF
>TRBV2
ASRQGREQY
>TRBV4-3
ASSHAWGREQF
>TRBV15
ATSSSRQQNQPQH
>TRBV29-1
SVETGGAYGYT
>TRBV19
ASKVRRYSNQPQH
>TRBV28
ASSLPLYEQY
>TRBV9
ASSVVPRDIQY
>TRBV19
ASSIGLAYEQY
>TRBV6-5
ASRKGQGNTEAF
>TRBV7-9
ASSLGITILAPIYNEQF
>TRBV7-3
ASSSRQGNGYT
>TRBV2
ASRTRGGNTEAF
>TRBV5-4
ASSLGGQGPDTQY
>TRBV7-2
ASREQDIYGYT
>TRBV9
ASSAQGNSGNTIY
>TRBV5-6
ASSTQPTGHAGGYT
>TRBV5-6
ASSLGGKQQF
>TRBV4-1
ASTSTPSPTSGRLMNTGELF
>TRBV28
ASSVRVAGANVLT
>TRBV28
ASTLPFAVLSNQPQH
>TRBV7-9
ASSLAYPDQPQH
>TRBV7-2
ASSWAHQEGTDTQY
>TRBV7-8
ASSSGGRNQPQH
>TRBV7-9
ASSLGGQSWGYT
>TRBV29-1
SVGSRDTQY
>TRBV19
ASSIDRPEVQF
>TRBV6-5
ASSRGADLGQPQH
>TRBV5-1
ASSSGREGQETQY
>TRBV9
ASSVVPSGRADGTDTQY
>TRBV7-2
ASSRLAGGPGDEQF
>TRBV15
ATSIRQADTEAF
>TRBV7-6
ASSLSLAGAYEQY
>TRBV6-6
ASSYGQISGNTIY
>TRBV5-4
ASTGTGSNYGYT
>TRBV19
ASTETSGIYNEQF
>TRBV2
ASSENRAGEQY
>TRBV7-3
ASSNRDSGANGLT
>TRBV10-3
AISESRLSSQNIQY